What follows describes a single T cell receptor beta chain. The antigen is not known. The data originate from a study of prognosis after radiotherapy for stage I lung cancer. The study's findings and limits: Nobody established whether the expanded TCR clones were specific to the tumor.

Genomic DNA was subjected to two-round multiplex PCR for amplification of TCR beta CDR3. For every TRBV and TRBJ gene, a specific primer was used in first-round PCR. TCRdb fed the multiplex PCR reads into MiXCR, producing one record per CDR3 protein. The sample includes about 35,000 distinct CDR3 sequences, about 31% of them seen just once. CDR3 length: 15 residues. Trimming stripped 7 bases from V and 2 bases from J, with 17 bases between. Looked up from germline, CDR1 is MNHNS and CDR2 is SASEGT. The receptor comes from a donor of 50 years or more with non-small cell lung cancer. The V gene is TRBV6-1, the J gene TRBJ1-2; no definite D call. The source material was PBMCs, sampled before or after stereotactic body radiation therapy (not recorded which). CDR3 amino acids: CASTLSVWENYGYTF. CDR3 DNA sequence: TGTGCCAGCACCCTGTCGGTTTGGGAAAACTATGGCTACACCTTC.